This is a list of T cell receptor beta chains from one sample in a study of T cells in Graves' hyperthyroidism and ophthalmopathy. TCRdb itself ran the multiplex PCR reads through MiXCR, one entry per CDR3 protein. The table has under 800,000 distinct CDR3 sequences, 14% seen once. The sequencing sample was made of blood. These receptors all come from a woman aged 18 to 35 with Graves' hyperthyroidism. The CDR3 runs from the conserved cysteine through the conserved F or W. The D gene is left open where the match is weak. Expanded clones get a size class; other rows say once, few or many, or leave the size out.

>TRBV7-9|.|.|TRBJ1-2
CASSLASGQSSYGYTF
TGTGCCAGCAGCTTAGCAAGTGGGCAGAGCTCCTATGGCTACACCTTC
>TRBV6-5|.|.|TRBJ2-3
CASSLSSINTDTQYF
TGTGCCAGCAGTTTGTCGAGTATAAACACAGATACGCAGTATTTT
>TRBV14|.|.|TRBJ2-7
CASSQRSRLTSSYEQYF
TGTGCCAGCAGCCAACGGTCGCGACTCACGAGCTCCTACGAGCAGTACTTC
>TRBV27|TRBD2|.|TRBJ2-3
CASSLTTFSGRGTDTQYF
TGTGCCAGCAGTTTAACGACTTTTAGCGGGAGAGGGACAGATACGCAGTATTTT
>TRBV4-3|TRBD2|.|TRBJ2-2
CASSQDTHQREGTGELFF
TGCGCCAGCAGCCAAGATACACACCAGCGGGAAGGGACCGGGGAGCTGTTTTTT
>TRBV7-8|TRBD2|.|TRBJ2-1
CASKFLRGLDVSSEQFF
TGTGCCAGCAAATTTTTAAGGGGACTAGACGTATCGAGTGAGCAGTTCTTC
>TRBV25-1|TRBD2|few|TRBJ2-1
CASSEYGGSGKNEQFF
TGTGCCAGCAGTGAATATGGCGGGAGCGGAAAGAATGAGCAGTTCTTC
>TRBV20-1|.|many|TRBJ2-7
CSARKSGLRANEQYF
TGCAGTGCTAGAAAGTCGGGACTCCGGGCCAACGAGCAGTACTTC
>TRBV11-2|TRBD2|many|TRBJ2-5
CASSRGDYPRTETQYF
TGTGCCAGCAGCCGGGGGGACTACCCAAGGACAGAGACCCAGTACTTC
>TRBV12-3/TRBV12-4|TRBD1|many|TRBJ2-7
CASRPGQGMREQYF
TGTGCCAGCAGGCCGGGACAGGGAATGCGCGAGCAGTACTTC
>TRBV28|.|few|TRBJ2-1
CASRAKPYEQFF
TGTGCCAGCAGAGCAAAGCCGTATGAGCAGTTCTTC
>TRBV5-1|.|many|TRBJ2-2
CASSFGEGTVRTGELFF
TGCGCCAGCAGCTTCGGAGAAGGGACCGTTAGGACCGGGGAGCTGTTTTTT
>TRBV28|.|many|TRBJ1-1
CASGPWDELNEAFF
TGTGCCAGCGGGCCATGGGACGAACTAAATGAAGCTTTCTTT
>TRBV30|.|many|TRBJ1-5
CAWSGNRVSNQPQHF
TGTGCCTGGAGTGGCAATCGGGTTAGCAATCAGCCCCAGCATTTT
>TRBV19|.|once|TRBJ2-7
CAGVYEQYF
TGTGCCGGTGTCTACGAGCAGTACTTC
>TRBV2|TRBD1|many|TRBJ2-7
CASRSLWGTGGAVSYEQYF
TGTGCCAGCAGATCACTCTGGGGGACAGGGGGGGCAGTGTCCTACGAGCAGTACTTC
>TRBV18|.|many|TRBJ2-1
CASSPPGGSLYNEQFF
TGTGCCAGCTCACCACCCGGCGGGTCCTTATACAATGAGCAGTTCTTC
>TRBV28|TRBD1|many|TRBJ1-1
CASSGTGGKNTEAFF
TGTGCCAGCAGTGGGACAGGGGGAAAGAACACTGAAGCTTTCTTT
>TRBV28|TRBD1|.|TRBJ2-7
CASSRPGQGMGYEQYF
TGTGCCAGCAGTCGCCCGGGACAGGGAATGGGCTACGAGCAGTACTTC
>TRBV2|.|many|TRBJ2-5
CASREARLQETQYF
TGTGCCAGCAGGGAGGCACGACTACAAGAGACCCAGTACTTC
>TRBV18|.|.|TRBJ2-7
CASSRNRADEQYF
TGTGCCAGCTCACGCAACAGGGCGGACGAGCAGTACTTC
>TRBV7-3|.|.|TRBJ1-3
CASSLTGESGNTIYF
TGTGCCAGCAGCTTAACGGGGGAATCTGGAAACACCATATATTTT
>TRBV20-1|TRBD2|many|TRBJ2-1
CSAVASGEEQFF
TGCAGTGCTGTGGCTAGCGGAGAAGAGCAGTTCTTC
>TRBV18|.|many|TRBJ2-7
CASSPPTFPRGYEQYF
TGTGCCAGCTCACCTCCGACATTTCCGAGGGGCTACGAGCAGTACTTC
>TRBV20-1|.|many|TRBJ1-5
CSALPDGDQPQHF
TGCAGTGCTCTCCCGGACGGAGATCAGCCCCAGCATTTT
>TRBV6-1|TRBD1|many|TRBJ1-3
CASSRQGPGNTIYF
TGTGCCAGCAGTCGACAGGGCCCTGGAAACACCATATATTTT
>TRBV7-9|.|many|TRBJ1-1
CASSDREGVSTEAFF
TGTGCCAGCAGCGACCGGGAGGGGGTGTCCACTGAAGCTTTCTTT